A single sample is the source of the 7 T cell receptor beta chains below, sequenced in a study of beta chain features in type 1 diabetes. Broader study findings: For Type 1 diabetes patients, all four CD4+ subsets carried TCRB CDR3s that were moderately but significantly shorter.

Isolated RNA was reverse transcribed in full, so expressed TCRB transcripts were sequenced. Method: immunoSEQ multiplex PCR; TCRdb's copy keeps in-frame clones and lacks some. The data hold 120,000 or so clones, with roughly 17% observed a single time. These receptors are not linked to any known antigen. Sequencing was performed on central memory CD4+ T cells from blood. The receptors here all came from a man aged 18 to 29 with type 1 diabetes.

The chain recombines TRBV5-1 with TRBJ1-1, with 7 bases lining up with TRBD1. CDR3 size: 14 residues. Germline V gene sequence: CDR1 SGHRS, CDR2 YFSETQ. Trimming took 5 bases from V and 5 from J; bases not matched to a gene: 9. The CDR3 nucleotides are TGCGCCAGCAGTCCAGGGACAGCCGGAACTGAAGCTTTCTTT. This codes for CASSPGTAGTEAFF.

CDR3 sequence reads: CASSEGTGPQETQYF. For the CDR3, the DNA is TGTGCCAGCAGTGAAGGAACAGGGCCCCAAGAGACCCAGTACTTC. The rearrangement uses TRBV25-1 and TRBJ2-5; a weak D match, TRBD1 (6 bases). The CDR3 sequence is 15 residues long. Deletions cut 2 bases from V and 1 base from J, with 11 bases between. The germline V gene encodes CDR1 MGHDK and CDR2 SYGVNS.

The V gene is TRBV27, the J gene TRBJ1-1, with D unresolved. Germline assignment: CDR1 MNHEY and CDR2 SMNVEV (reference sequence). This CDR3 is 13 amino acids long. The V end lost 3 bases, the J end lost 0 bases, and 5 bases lay between the germline ends. The CDR3 protein is CASSFLVNTEAFF. The CDR3 bases are TGTGCCAGCAGTTTCTTAGTGAACACTGAAGCTTTCTTT.

This clone was detected a few times. The rearrangement joins TRBV5-1 to TRBJ1-6, with 9 bases lining up with TRBD1. After removal of 4 bases from V and 8 bases from J, the junction contained 7 bases not matched to a gene. Germline CDR1 and CDR2: SGHRS and YFSETQ. CDR3 length equals 15 residues. The CDR3: CASSETDRGDSPLHF. In nucleotides, the CDR3 is TGCGCCAGCAGCGAGACGGACAGGGGTGATTCACCCCTCCACTTT.

V is TRBV6-1 and J is TRBJ2-1; 7 positions agree with TRBD1. Germline CDR1 reads MNHNS; CDR2 reads SASEGT. The CDR3 consists of 15 residues. Trimming at V came to 0 bases and at J to 4 bases, leaving 3 bases not matched to a gene. The CDR3, as DNA: TGTGCCAGCAGTGAAGCACTACAGGGGTACAATGAGCAGTTCTTC. Protein sequence: CASSEALQGYNEQFF.

This clone is labeled as medium-sized. The CDR3 here is CASSQGIGQGARTQYF. The CDR3 DNA reads as TGTGCCAGCAGCCAAGGCATTGGACAGGGAGCAAGGACCCAGTACTTC. V gene TRBV14 combines with J gene TRBJ2-5; 8 nucleotides match TRBD1. With 1 base clipped from V and 7 bases from J, the junction kept 11 bases outside the gene matches. This CDR3 is built from 16 residues. Per the germline V gene, CDR1 is SGHDN and CDR2 is FVKESK.

The table lists this clone with a few counts. The rearrangement uses TRBV2 and TRBJ2-1, with 8 bases aligning to TRBD2. This CDR3 is built from 12 residues. The J segment lost 10 bases and the V segment lost 5 bases, leaving 4 bases of the junction unmatched. Germline assignment: CDR1 SNHLY and CDR2 FYNNEI. CDR3 loop: CASSTERGEQFF. CDR3 sequence (DNA): TGTGCCAGCAGTACAGAGCGGGGGGAGCAGTTCTTC.